This TCR beta chain is from a study of T cells in tuberculosis. Overall study findings and caveats: Active tuberculosis alpha repertoires lay closer to GMM-specific TCRs than controls'. Active tuberculosis patients had shorter CDR3-alpha; the beta difference was nonsignificant. Active tuberculosis cases were adults; controls were adolescents.

Unsorted cryopreserved PBMC were sequenced, averaging about 93,000 T cells per clinical donor. Trimming removed 0 bases at V and 6 bases at J, with 29 bases between. The length of the CDR3 is 19 residues. Germline V gene lookup returns CDR1 GTSNPN and CDR2 SVGIG (reference sequence). Comment on this clone: Its target is not known.

The protocol was immunoSEQ multiplex PCR, while the TCRdb copy is restricted to in-frame clones and leaves out a portion. The sample comprises about 29,000 clones, 93% of which are singletons, and over 4.5% rests with the top ten. This chain joins TRBV30 and TRBJ1-2; D is undetermined. Material: PBMCs. This sequence originates from a donor aged 5 to 30 with latent tuberculosis or without tuberculosis infection. CDR3 coding DNA: TGTGCCTGGAGTGTTGAATTAGTTATCGACGGGAGAGCCCCCGATGGCTACACCTTC. It codes for CAWSVELVIDGRAPDGYTF.